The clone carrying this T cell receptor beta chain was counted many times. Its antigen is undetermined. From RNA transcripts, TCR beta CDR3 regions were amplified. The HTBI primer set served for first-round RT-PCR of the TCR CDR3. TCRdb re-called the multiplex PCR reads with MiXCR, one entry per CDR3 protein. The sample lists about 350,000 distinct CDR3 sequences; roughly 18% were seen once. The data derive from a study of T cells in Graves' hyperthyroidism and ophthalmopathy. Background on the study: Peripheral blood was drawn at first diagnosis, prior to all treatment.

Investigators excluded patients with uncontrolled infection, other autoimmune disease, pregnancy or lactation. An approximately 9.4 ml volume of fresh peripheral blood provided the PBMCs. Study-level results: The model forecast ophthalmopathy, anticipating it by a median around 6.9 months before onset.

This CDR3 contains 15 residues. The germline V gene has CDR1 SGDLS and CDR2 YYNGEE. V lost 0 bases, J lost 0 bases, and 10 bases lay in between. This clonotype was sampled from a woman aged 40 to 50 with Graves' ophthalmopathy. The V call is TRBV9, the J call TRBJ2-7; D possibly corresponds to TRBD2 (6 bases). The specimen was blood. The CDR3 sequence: CASSVGGGVSYEQYF. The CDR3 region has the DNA TGTGCCAGCAGCGTAGGGGGAGGTGTCTCCTACGAGCAGTACTTC. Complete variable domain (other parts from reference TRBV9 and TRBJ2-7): DSGVTQTPKHLITATGQRVTLRCSPRSGDLSVYWYQQSLDQGLQFLIQYYNGEERAKGNILERFSAQQFPDLHSELNLSSLELGDSALYFCASSVGGGVSYEQYFGPGTRLTVT.